The rows below give T cell receptor beta chains drawn from one sample of a study of CD8 T cells in ankylosing spondylitis. TCRdb recomputed calls from the 5' RACE reads with MiXCR, one row per CDR3 protein. Among roughly 160,000 distinct CDR3 sequences listed, 11% were seen once. Sequencing input: blood, either unsorted or a sorted T cell fraction (not recorded which). These receptors were obtained from a male donor with ankylosing spondylitis or in good health (not recorded which). Both conserved end residues are trimmed from each CDR3. Clone size is shown for a subset of rows, as once, few, many or a class of expanded clone.

clone size | V gene | CDR3 protein
few | TRBV6-1 | ASGFGTSSTDTQY
- | TRBV14 | ASSGRAGGGRYQETQY
many | TRBV18 | ASSPRPGTGVNEQY
- | TRBV12-3/TRBV12-4 | ANSLGTGYEQY
- | TRBV7-8 | ASSPTTRSRYNEQF
few | TRBV12-2 | ASRLANPSSYNEQF
many | TRBV11-2 | ASSDSNVSGEQY
- | TRBV24-1 | ATSDRQGGFYEQY
- | TRBV7-2 | ASSFRLTGELF
many | TRBV15 | ATSRDRGLAEAF
many | TRBV7-9 | ASSSGTEGEQY
few | TRBV7-9 | ASSLAGGPLREQY
many | TRBV6-1 | ASRQDKGASYEQY
many | TRBV6-1 | ASSGTRLFGYT
- | TRBV20-1 | SAAQAALNSPLH
few | TRBV19 | ASSMKGMDSGNTIY
once | TRBV27 | ATSGGDGYT
many | TRBV12-3/TRBV12-4 | ASSPQGGNLFGQY
few | TRBV30 | AWSENDNYGYT
many | TRBV2 | ATANYEQY
- | TRBV5-1 | ASSLTGGGGTEAF
many | TRBV6-1 | ASSVSPRTFYEQY
many | TRBV12-3/TRBV12-4 | ASRETGQPHYTDTQY
few | TRBV7-6 | ASSFNRQGPTEAF
- | TRBV11-2 | ASSSQGKVGEKLF
many | TRBV7-8 | ASSSQAISPLH
many | TRBV5-1 | ASGQGSTDTQY
few | TRBV11-2 | ASSWQGGSETYEQY
few | TRBV10-1 | ASSDGQGSGNTIY
many | TRBV20-1 | SASPRDSLREQY
few | TRBV15 | ATSRDSFGEQY
- | TRBV5-4 | ASRGGMRGNMF
many | TRBV11-3 | ASSETPPWGYGYT
- | TRBV12-3/TRBV12-4 | ASSLSDSTEAF
many | TRBV3-1 | ASSRGPLNSYEQY
many | TRBV29-1 | SVEFVTNTGELF
many | TRBV14 | ASSQENRGPPEAF
few | TRBV11-2 | ASSLDGPGYEQY
few | TRBV11-3 | ASSFDRGAYEQY
few | TRBV12-3/TRBV12-4 | ASSLQGARSPLH
- | TRBV29-1 | SVVGRRGGTEAF
many | TRBV5-1 | ASSLGGASNYGYT
many | TRBV10-3 | AISDPRIDEQF
many | TRBV27 | ASSWGQGNTGELF
few | TRBV12-3/TRBV12-4 | ASTLAGDVTDTQY
many | TRBV27 | ASKRRGQGKNIQY
many | TRBV6-1 | ASSDFAGNTEAF
many | TRBV6-2/TRBV6-3 | ASSSVGGRDQETQY
- | TRBV11-2 | ASSLEGWTDSSTDTQY
many | TRBV2 | ASSAQQGYNEQF
- | TRBV11-3 | ASSHRRGNTGELF
- | TRBV12-3/TRBV12-4 | ASSFMSAGRGSEQF
many | TRBV6-2/TRBV6-3 | ASSYRFGSDTQY
many | TRBV29-1 | SVVGQNTGELF
many | TRBV5-1 | ASSLEIGQPQH
- | TRBV19 | ASSTVSGISYEQY
- | TRBV29-1 | SASSGSPLGQY